Below are 13 T cell receptor beta chains sequenced from a single sample in a study of shared clonotypes between healthy human individuals (dated by TCRdb to the early 2020s). Library prep was done by the immunoSEQ multiplex PCR assay. In TCRdb, the immuneACCESS table is reduced to in-frame sequences with V and J assigned. These tables do not hold every clone; where another copy was compared, an unresolved V gene accounts for under half, and the others remain unexplained. This sample has some 470,000 clones in its table, and 60% to 85% of those were observed once. The biggest ten clones account for 10% to 15% of the sample. Sequenced material: PBMCs. The origin of the receptors is a woman in her forties in good health. Some clones in this sample may be carry-over from other donors' samples.

This chain joins TRBV6-4 and TRBJ2-7, with TRBD1 matching 9 bases. V dropped 4 bases and J dropped 5; count of bases not matched to a gene: 9. Germline-derived CDR1 and CDR2 are MRHNA and SNTAGT. This CDR3 contains 15 residues. CDR3: CASSATGGAGDEQYF. CDR3 nucleotide sequence: TGTGCCAGCAGTGCCACAGGGGGCGCGGGTGACGAGCAGTACTTC.

The sample holds one count of this clone. The CDR3 loop reads CASSPRDGSRTQYF. As DNA, the CDR3 is TGTGCCAGCAGTCCGAGGGACGGCTCGAGGACCCAGTACTTC. The chain employs TRBV28 and TRBJ2-5; D is possibly TRBD1 or TRBD2 (5 bases each). The germline gives CDR1 MDHEN, CDR2 SYDVKM. The CDR3 loop spans 14 amino acids. Trimming removed 5 bases from V and 7 bases from J, with 17 bases in between.

Many counts were recorded for this clone. Additional DNA sequences in this sample encode the identical CDR3. The genes are TRBV7-9 and TRBJ1-1, with 7 bases matching TRBD1. From germline, CDR1 is SEHNR and CDR2 FQNEAQ (reference sequence). The CDR3 covers 13 residues. With 5 bases clipped from V and 1 base from J, the junction kept 1 base outside the gene matches. The CDR3 region is CASSRQGNTEAFF. The CDR3 DNA reads as TGTGCCAGCAGCCGACAGGGGAACACTGAAGCTTTCTTT.

This clone was observed a handful of times. The rearrangement joins TRBV7-8 to TRBJ1-3; D unclear. Germline-derived CDR1 and CDR2 are SGHVS and FQNEAQ. The CDR3 length is 14 residues. Between the trimmed V and J ends, which lost 1 base and 4 bases, there was a span of 8 bases. CDR3: CASSLEGSGNTIYF. The DNA for the CDR3 is TGTGCCAGCAGCTTAGAGGGTTCAGGAAACACCATATATTTT.

The V call is TRBV27, the J call TRBJ1-3, with D possibly matching TRBD1 (5 bases). With 8 bases removed from V and 4 bases from J, the gap between germline ends came to 18 bases. CDR1 and CDR2 (germline): MNHEY, SMNVEV (reference sequence). The CDR3 has 15 residues. This chain's CDR3 is CASQTRGEVGNTIYF. Here the CDR3 DNA reads TGTGCCAGCCAGACGAGAGGGGAAGTCGGAAACACCATATATTTT.

The chain is built from TRBV29-1 and TRBJ2-5; TRBD1 might be the D (6 bases). The DNA end favors TRBJ2-7, so the J call may be wrong. The V gene's germline CDR1 is SQVTM and CDR2 ANQGSEA. This CDR3 has 13 residues. This CDR3 reads CSVFTGKGYEQYF. Written as DNA, the CDR3 is TGCAGCGTCTTCACAGGGAAGGGCTACGAGCAGTACTTC.

This clone was recorded once. The chain employs TRBV7-2 and TRBJ2-7; 8 bases line up with TRBD2. The germline V gene has CDR1 SGHTA and CDR2 FQGNSA. This CDR3 is built from 14 residues. The ends lost 0 bases at V and 7 bases at J; junction bases unmatched: 5. Here the CDR3 reads CASSLAGGGLEQYF. The CDR3 DNA reads TGTGCCAGCAGCTTAGCAGGCGGGGGGCTGGAGCAGTACTTC.

The rearrangement joins TRBV6-4 to TRBJ2-3, with a weak D call TRBD2 (6 bases). V was clipped by 0 bases and J by 4 bases, with 11 bases between them. Looked up from germline, CDR1 is MRHNA and CDR2 is SNTAGT. The CDR3 covers 15 residues. CDR3: CASSDSLGGADTQYF. DNA for the CDR3: TGTGCCAGCAGTGACTCCCTAGGAGGGGCAGATACGCAGTATTTT.

As regards this clone: It is likely a read error: a sequence one base away is far more abundant. V and J are TRBV19 and TRBJ2-1; tentative D call: TRBD2 (6 bases). The V end was cut by 8 bases, the J end by 7 bases, with 18 bases between. Germline V CDR1 and CDR2: LNHDA, SQIVND (reference sequence). There are 14 residues in the CDR3. For the CDR3, the DNA is TGTGCCAGTGGTACCCCGGGACTTCCTAATGAGCAGTTCTTC. It encodes CASGTPGLPNEQFF.

As concerns this clone: At one end the junction does not follow the germline gene, possibly because of a read error. The V and J genes are TRBV5-1 and TRBJ2-3; D assignment may be TRBD1 or TRBD2 (5 bases each). Germline V CDR1 and CDR2: SGHRS, YFSETQ. The CDR3 spans 16 residues. The CDR3 nucleotides are TGCGCCGGCAGCTTACTAACCGGGACCCGGGGAGATACGCAGTATTTT. It specifies CAGSLLTGTRGDTQYF.

This rearrangement joins TRBV7-6 to TRBJ2-5; D call uncertain. V was cut by 7 bases and J by 2 bases, with 17 bases left in between. This CDR3 is 15 amino acids long. Germline-derived CDR1 and CDR2 are SGHVS and FNYEAQ. CDR3 nucleotides: TGTGCCAGCACCAAACGGCCCCGTGCGCAAGAGACCCAGTACTTC. Amino acids: CASTKRPRAQETQYF. Looking up the rest from reference TRBV7-6 and TRBJ2-5 gives the full variable domain: GAGVSQSPRYKVTKRGQDVALRCDPISGHVSLYWYRQALGQGPEFLTYFNYEAQQDKSGLPNDRFSAERPEGSISTLTIQRTEQRDSAMYRCASTKRPRAQETQYFGPGTRLLVL.

The chain couples TRBV7-2 to TRBJ1-1; D not resolved. Deletions cut 5 bases from V and 5 bases from J, with 15 bases between. This CDR3 has 14 amino acids. Germline V lookup: CDR1 SGHTA, CDR2 FQGNSA. The CDR3 nucleotides read TGTGCCAGCAGCGGCCGTGGGGAGCGGACTGAAGCTTTCTTT. Translating it yields CASSGRGERTEAFF.

The chain uses TRBV12-1 and TRBJ2-1; TRBD2 is the table's D call and was not checked against the DNA. TRBV12-1 is a pseudogene segment. CDR3 length equals 12 residues. The CDR3 loop reads CASSFSLHEQFF. The CDR3 bases are TGTGCCAGCAGCTTCTCCCTCCATGAGCAGTTCTTC.